What follows are 26 T cell receptor beta chains derived from one specimen sequenced in a study of T cell responses to AZD1222 COVID-19 vaccine. Using immunoSEQ multiplex PCR, the repertoire was profiled, and TCRdb retains in-frame clones only, with some absent. This sample has more than 20,000 clones, with 87% found just once. This specimen was peripheral blood, taken 28 days after the second AZD1222 dose. The receptors derive from an adult who received the AZD1222 COVID-19 vaccine.

The CDR3 DNA sequence: TGCAGCGTTAAGGTTGTGAACACTGAAGCTTTCTTT. Protein: CSVKVVNTEAFF. The chain carries TRBV29-1 and TRBJ1-1; unclear D gene. Trimming removed 5 bases from V and 0 bases from J, with 7 bases in between. This CDR3 is built from 12 residues. Per the germline V gene, CDR1 is SQVTM and CDR2 is ANQGSEA.

This chain links TRBV7-2 with TRBJ1-4; 9 bases are shared with TRBD1. This CDR3 contains 14 residues. Trimming cost V 5 bases and J 7 bases; bases outside gene matches: 5. CDR1 and CDR2 from the germline V gene are SGHTA and FQGNSA. The chain's CDR3 is CASSPDRGAEKLFF. The CDR3, as DNA: TGTGCCAGCAGCCCCGACAGGGGGGCTGAAAAACTGTTTTTT.

This clone was observed once. V and J are TRBV5-1 and TRBJ2-7; 8 bases fit TRBD1. CDR3 length equals 13 residues. Trimming removed 0 bases from V and 7 bases from J; junction bases left unmatched: 3. Germline values: CDR1 SGHRS, CDR2 YFSETQ. The CDR3 region is CASSLGTGREQYF. The CDR3 coding sequence is TGCGCCAGCAGCTTGGGGACAGGGAGGGAGCAGTACTTC.

V gene TRBV6-2 or TRBV6-3 combines with J gene TRBJ2-7; possible D gene TRBD2, 5 bases. The CDR3 runs 12 residues. V gave up 5 bases and J gave up 4 bases, with 9 bases separating them. The V gene's germline CDR1 is MNHEY and CDR2 SVGEGT. CDR3 amino acids: CASSGPGYEQYF. CDR3 nucleotide sequence: TGTGCCAGCAGTGGGCCGGGGTACGAGCAGTACTTC.

The table lists this clone with a count of one. The V gene is TRBV27, the J gene TRBJ1-2; possible D gene TRBD1, 5 bases. Germline V gives CDR1 MNHEY, CDR2 SMNVEV (reference sequence). This CDR3 region has 15 residues. V was trimmed by 5 bases and J by 3 bases, leaving 16 bases between them. The DNA of the CDR3 is TGTGCCAGCAGTCCACCAGTGGGGGGGGACTATGGCTACACCTTC. The encoded protein is CASSPPVGGDYGYTF.

This sequence joins TRBV5-1 and TRBJ1-2, with unresolved D. CDR1 is SGHRS and CDR2 is YFSETQ in the germline V gene. The V end lost 0 bases, the J end lost 7 bases, and 13 bases lay between the germline ends. The CDR3 sequence is 14 residues long. CDR3: CASSLGGREGGYTF. The CDR3 coding sequence is TGCGCCAGCAGCTTGGGGGGAAGAGAGGGTGGCTACACCTTC. Variable domain in full (rest from reference TRBV5-1 and TRBJ1-2): KAGVTQTPRYLIKTRGQQVTLSCSPISGHRSVSWYQQTPGQGLQFLFEYFSETQRNKGNFPGRFSGRQFSNSRSEMNVSTLELGDSALYLCASSLGGREGGYTFGSGTRLTVV.

V usage is TRBV5-6 and J usage is TRBJ2-1; 11 bases agree with TRBD2. Germline assignment: CDR1 SGHDT and CDR2 YYEEEE. The junction had 4 bases not matched to a gene; V was cut back by 7 bases and J by 4 bases. This CDR3 region has 14 residues. CDR3 in amino acids: CASGLAGLYNEQFF. CDR3 nucleotide sequence: TGTGCCAGCGGACTAGCGGGCCTATACAATGAGCAGTTCTTC.

This chain links TRBV5-4 with TRBJ1-1; tentative D call: TRBD1 (6 bases). Per germline, CDR1 SGHNT and CDR2 YYREEE (reference sequence). The V end was cut by 7 bases, the J end by 1 base, with 26 bases between. The length of the CDR3 is 18 residues. The CDR3 DNA sequence: TGTGCCAGCGTAAGGAGAAAAGCGTCGACAGGTGCGAACACTGAAGCTTTCTTT. Its protein is CASVRRKASTGANTEAFF.

The V and J genes are TRBV4-3 and TRBJ2-1; the D gene is possibly TRBD2 (5 bases). CDR1 is LGHNA, CDR2 YSLEER, per germline. The V and J ends lost 0 bases and 10 bases respectively, with 10 bases between them. This CDR3 has 13 amino acids. The CDR3 reads CASSQEGRREQFF. CDR3 nucleotides: TGCGCCAGCAGCCAAGAGGGTAGGAGGGAGCAGTTCTTC.

This clone counts as medium-sized. The chain joins TRBV7-9 to TRBJ2-1; no reliable D call. The CDR3 spans 14 residues. Looked up from germline, CDR1 is SEHNR and CDR2 is FQNEAQ (reference sequence). The germline V and J ends were trimmed by 1 base and 7 bases, with 11 bases remaining between them. CDR3 nucleotide sequence: TGTGCCAGCAGCTTAGTATCCGGGTGGAATGAGCAGTTCTTC. It yields the protein CASSLVSGWNEQFF. Filled out from reference TRBV7-9 and TRBJ2-1, the complete variable domain reads DTGVSQNPRHKITKRGQNVTFRCDPISEHNRLYWYRQTLGQGPEFLTYFQNEAQLEKSRLLSDRFSAERPKGSFSTLEIQRTEQGDSAMYLCASSLVSGWNEQFFGPGTRLTVL.

This clone occurred once. The CDR3 nucleotides are TGTGCCAGCAGTTACTCTAGCGGGAGTTTCGGCCAGTACTTC. Translating gives CASSYSSGSFGQYF. The chain couples TRBV6-2 or TRBV6-3 to TRBJ2-5, with TRBD2 matching 9 bases. Germline CDR1 and CDR2: MNHEY and SVGEGT. V lost 0 bases, J lost 10 bases, and 6 bases stayed unmatched. This CDR3 has 14 residues.

The chain is built from TRBV27 and TRBJ2-7; 7 nucleotides line up with TRBD1. The CDR3 length is 14 residues. Germline CDR1 reads MNHEY; CDR2 reads SMNVEV (reference sequence). V was clipped by 5 bases and J by 3 bases; unmatched bases: 7. The chain's CDR3 is CASSQGTDLYEQYF. For the CDR3, the DNA is TGTGCCAGCAGTCAAGGGACAGACCTCTACGAGCAGTACTTC.

This clone came up once. The V gene is TRBV6-1, the J gene TRBJ1-1; D perhaps matches TRBD1 (5 bases). Germline CDR1 reads MNHNS; CDR2 reads SASEGT. V was clipped by 2 bases and J by 1 base, with 8 bases between them. This CDR3 contains 14 residues. The CDR3, as DNA: TGTGCCAGCAGTGAATCCGGGACGAACACTGAAGCTTTCTTT. Amino acid sequence: CASSESGTNTEAFF.

This clone came up once. The rearrangement joins TRBV6-5 to TRBJ2-7; 7 bases match TRBD1. After removal of 6 bases from V and 2 bases from J, the junction contained 10 bases not matched to a gene. The CDR3 spans 15 residues. CDR1 and CDR2 (germline): MNHEY, SVGAGI. The CDR3 sequence is CASSPGQAFTYEQYF. The CDR3 DNA follows: TGTGCCAGCAGCCCCGGACAGGCATTTACCTACGAGCAGTACTTC.

The sample holds one count of this clone. This sequence joins TRBV21-1 and TRBJ2-5; TRBD2 reflects the table's D call only, with no check against the DNA. TRBV21-1 corresponds to a pseudogene. This CDR3 contains 20 residues. The CDR3 bases are TGTGCCAGCAGCTGGCCTGGCCTAGCGGGAGTAGTAGATGAGGGAGAGACCCAGTACTTC. Translation: CASSWPGLAGVVDEGETQYF.

This chain connects TRBV7-2 to TRBJ1-2; tentative D call: TRBD1 (5 bases). This CDR3 is built from 15 residues. Germline V gives CDR1 SGHTA, CDR2 FQGNSA. Trimming took off 1 base at V and 4 bases at J, with 13 bases between the two ends. The CDR3 nucleotides read TGTGCCAGCAGCTTAGTTGCGGGGCCCAGCTATGGCTACACCTTC. Its protein is CASSLVAGPSYGYTF.

The chain recombines TRBV6-4 with TRBJ1-2; a weak D match, TRBD1 (5 bases). The V end was cut by 3 bases, the J end by 8 bases, with 13 bases between. CDR1 is MRHNA, CDR2 SNTAGT, per germline. The length of the CDR3 is 13 residues. The CDR3 DNA reads TGTGCCAGCAGTGAACGGCAGGGCTTGGGCTACACCTTC. Translated: CASSERQGLGYTF.

This chain uses TRBV5-8 with TRBJ1-2, with TRBD1 matching over 8 bases. Trimming took 5 bases from V and 8 from J; bases not matched to a gene: 11. Germline assignment: CDR1 SGHTS and CDR2 YDEGEE. CDR3 size: 14 residues. The CDR3, as DNA: TGTGCCAGCAGTTCTGGACAGGGCCGAAGGGGCTACACCTTC. This translates into CASSSGQGRRGYTF.

The chain employs TRBV11-2 and TRBJ2-2; no firm D call. The V and J ends lost 5 bases and 3 bases respectively, with 13 bases between them. This CDR3 spans 15 amino acids. From germline, CDR1 is SGHAT and CDR2 FQNNGV. The CDR3 nucleotides read TGTGCCAGCAGCCGTCCGGGTTGGGACACCGGGGAGCTGTTTTTT. Its protein product is CASSRPGWDTGELFF. Full variable domain (outside the CDR3, taken from reference TRBV11-2 and TRBJ2-2): EAGVAQSPRYKIIEKRQSVAFWCNPISGHATLYWYQQILGQGPKLLIQFQNNGVVDDSQLPKDRFSAERLKGVDSTLKIQPAKLEDSAVYLCASSRPGWDTGELFFGEGSRLTVL.

Turning to this clone: Other nucleotide sequences in the sample specify the same CDR3. The rearrangement joins TRBV12-3 or TRBV12-4 to TRBJ1-3; D gene unclear. This CDR3 spans 11 amino acids. The ends were cut back, 3 bases at V and 4 bases at J, with 1 base in the middle. CDR3 residues: CASSLGNTIYF. For the CDR3, the DNA is TGTGCCAGCAGTTTGGGAAACACCATATATTTT.

This clone has a single count. The chain joins TRBV28 to TRBJ1-5; D gene uncertain. The germline V gene encodes CDR1 MDHEN and CDR2 SYDVKM. The CDR3 is 13 amino acids. Between the trimmed V and J ends, which lost 4 bases and 6 bases, there was a span of 10 bases. The CDR3 DNA is TGTGCCAGCAGTTACCAGTTGGTTCAGCCCCAGCATTTT. Translating it yields CASSYQLVQPQHF.

This chain joins TRBV19 and TRBJ1-6; 9 nucleotides align to TRBD1. Germline values: CDR1 LNHDA, CDR2 SQIVND (reference sequence). J was trimmed by 1 base and V by 6 bases; bases with no gene match: 1. CDR3 length: 15 amino acids. Written as DNA, the CDR3 is TGTGCCAGTAGGACAGGGGGTTCCTATAATTCACCCCTCCACTTT. Its protein product is CASRTGGSYNSPLHF.

The table lists this clone with a few counts. J is TRBJ2-7 and V is TRBV30, with D possibly being TRBD2 (5 bases). Per germline, CDR1 GTSNPN and CDR2 SVGIG (reference sequence). CDR3 length equals 15 residues. Trimming took 4 bases from V and 0 from J, leaving 16 bases between them. In DNA form, the CDR3 reads TGTGCCTGGACCGCCGGGGAGACAAACTCCTACGAGCAGTACTTC. The encoded protein is CAWTAGETNSYEQYF.

In its sample, this clone was seen a few times. This sequence joins TRBV6-5 and TRBJ1-1; D uncertain. V was clipped by 4 bases and J by 6 bases, with 12 bases between them. The CDR3 has 13 amino acids. The germline V gene has CDR1 MNHEY and CDR2 SVGAGI. The CDR3 reads CASSSYTPPEAFF. The CDR3 nucleotides read TGTGCCAGCAGTTCCTATACGCCGCCTGAAGCTTTCTTT.

The V gene is TRBV11-2, the J gene TRBJ2-1; 12 bases are a match to TRBD2. This CDR3 has 17 amino acids. J was trimmed by 6 bases and V by 1 base; bases with no gene match: 7. CDR1 is SGHAT, CDR2 FQNNGV, per germline. CDR3 residues: CASSLAHTSGRTNEQFF. The CDR3 DNA reads as TGTGCCAGCAGCTTAGCCCATACTAGCGGGAGGACCAATGAGCAGTTCTTC.

The chain recombines TRBV27 with TRBJ2-7; TRBD2 matches 9 bases. Germline V gene lookup returns CDR1 MNHEY and CDR2 SMNVEV (reference sequence). There are 15 residues in the CDR3. V trimming: 3 bases; J trimming: 3 bases; junction bases outside the gene matches: 6. The CDR3 DNA follows: TGTGCCAGCAGTTTTCCTCAGCGGGAGGACTACGAGCAGTACTTC. Translation gives CASSFPQREDYEQYF.